One sample yielded the 7 T cell receptor beta chains listed below, sequenced in a study of tumor-infiltrating lymphocytes in primary liver carcinoma (dated by TCRdb to about 2017). Blood RNA was extracted from unsorted whole blood with TRIzol reagent; germline DNA came from the DNeasy Blood & Tissue kit. Instrument used: Illumina HiSeq 2500. Starting from roughly 540 ng total RNA, TCRbeta-specific cDNA was produced by reverse transcription with a constant-region primer and ProtoScript II reverse transcriptase. Construction of the TCRbeta libraries relied on three nested rounds of multiplex PCR, following a slightly modified ARM-PCR procedure. Each of the first two PCR rounds ran for about 10 cycles and used multiplex TRBV1-TRBV30 forward primers together with a Cbeta reverse primer. In-frame beta chains were kept once TCRdb had trimmed the public reads at Q25 with fastp and called clones with MiXCR. Entries are consolidated by CDR3 protein sequence, retaining the most common genes and DNA. Recorded for this sample are about 320,000 distinct CDR3 sequences; 65% of them occurred a single time. Of the sample, approximately 9% falls within the top ten clones.

Input material: peripheral blood. The receptors were gathered from a man aged 35-49 years with primary liver carcinoma and hepatitis B virus infection.

The chain links TRBV28 to TRBJ2-1; D unclear. This CDR3 spans 9 amino acids. V shed 7 bases and J shed 14 bases, with 9 bases lying between them. Looked up from germline, CDR1 is MDHEN and CDR2 is SYDVKM. DNA of the CDR3: TGTGCCAGCATTCTACCGGAGTTCTTC. Translation: CASILPEFF.

Comments on this clonotype: A much larger clone differs by one base, so this may be a read error. V usage is TRBV6-2 or TRBV6-3 and J usage is TRBJ2-5, with D perhaps TRBD1 or TRBD2 (5 bases each). The CDR3 loop spans 15 amino acids. Germline V gene data show CDR1 as MNHEY and CDR2 as SVGEGT. Trimming removed 0 bases at V and 5 bases at J, with 13 bases between. The CDR3 here is CASSYSTEGTETQYF. Here the CDR3 DNA reads TGTGCCAGCAGTTACTCGACTGAGGGGACGGAGACCCAGTACTTC.

In regard to this clonotype: This may come from a read error, since a much larger clone is one base off. V gene TRBV6-1 combines with J gene TRBJ2-2; 13 nucleotides agree with TRBD2. The CDR3 loop spans 15 amino acids. CDR1 and CDR2 from the germline V gene are MNHNS and SASEGT. The CDR3 sequence is CASTPGLAGSGKLFF. The DNA of the CDR3 is TGTGCCAGCACCCCGGGACTAGCGGGATCCGGGAAGCTGTTTTTT.

V usage is TRBV28 and J usage is TRBJ1-2, with D maybe TRBD1 (6 bases). Trimming stripped 7 bases from V and 7 bases from J, with 16 bases between. The CDR3 contains 13 residues. The germline V gene encodes CDR1 MDHEN and CDR2 SYDVKM. The CDR3 protein is CASTTSGALGYTF. CDR3 sequence (DNA): TGTGCCAGCACAACTTCAGGGGCCCTTGGCTACACCTTC.

The chain has TRBV11-2 and TRBJ2-1; D may match TRBD1 or TRBD2 (6 bases each). CDR1 and CDR2 from the germline V gene are SGHAT and FQNNGV. The CDR3 has 14 amino acids. V lost 5 bases and J lost 12, with 20 bases in between. The CDR3 sequence: CASSTEMEGGGQFF. The CDR3 DNA reads as TGTGCCAGCAGCACGGAGATGGAGGGGGGTGGGCAGTTCTTC.

With respect to this clonotype: This clone may be a read error of a much larger clone one base away. V gene TRBV10-3 combines with J gene TRBJ2-5, with 7 bases that match TRBD1. The CDR3 has 14 amino acids. Germline lookup yields CDR1 ENHRY and CDR2 SYGVKD. CDR3 protein: CVISESTGEETQYF. For the CDR3, the DNA is TGTGTCATCAGTGAGTCTACAGGGGAAGAGACCCAGTACTTC.

This clonotype was observed a single time. A junction boundary mismatches the germline segment, possibly from a read error. The chain carries TRBV12-3 or TRBV12-4 and TRBJ2-7; the D gene could be TRBD1 or TRBD2 (5 bases each). This CDR3 region has 14 residues. CDR3 amino acids: CASSPLDSSHEQYF. The CDR3 coding sequence is TGTGCCAGCAGCCCACTAGACAGCTCCCACGAGCAGTACTTC.